The clone carrying this TCR beta chain was picked up one time. This entry belongs to a study of blood T cell repertoires in COVID-19. Study summary: Collection of acute and convalescent COVID-19 samples took place in the United States, Italy and Spain. Sample material is recorded as cDNA or gDNA derived from T cells, B-cell-depleted T cells, or PBMCs.

Per the authors' pipeline: By means of reference gene primer amplification, nucleated cell counts were estimated. The data were produced by immunoSEQ multiplex PCR, yet TCRdb's version contains in-frame clones alone and is incomplete. V, J and clone size are taken as reported in that table, and D and trimming were inferred from the DNA itself. The table shows about 310,000 clones, with about 90% occurring only once. Germline V CDR1 and CDR2: LNHNV, YYDKDF (reference sequence). The CDR3 loop spans 14 amino acids. Trimming shortened V by 5 bases and J by 4 bases, and 11 bases separated the two germline ends.

The source of this sequence is a woman between 45 and 65 years old who had recovered from COVID-19. The J gene is TRBJ2-2, the V gene TRBV15; D may be TRBD1 (6 bases). The source material was peripheral blood. The CDR3 loop is CATSRGQITGELFF. CDR3 coding DNA: TGTGCCACCAGCCGCGGACAGATCACCGGGGAGCTGTTTTTT.